The rows below give T cell receptor beta chains drawn from one sample of a study of technical replicates of blood from several donors. Sequencing used immunoSEQ multiplex PCR; TCRdb keeps in-frame clones, though not all of them. The sample shows under 85,000 clones, 85% to 95% of them seen only once. The sample consisted of T cells isolated from PBMCs. Receptor source: a human donor in good health. Both conserved end residues are part of each CDR3. D genes are given only for firm matches. The listing skips clone size in some rows; elsewhere it reads once, few, many or a size class.

clone_size,j_call,d_call,v_call,cdr3_nt,cdr3_aa
-,TRBJ1-5,TRBD1,TRBV4-3,TGCGCCAGCAGCCAAGATCTGGACAGGGAGACATCTGCTAATCAGCCCCAGCATTTT,CASSQDLDRETSANQPQHF
-,TRBJ2-3,-,TRBV19,TGTGCCAGTAGTATAGCGGCCAGGGGCACAGATACGCAGTATTTT,CASSIAARGTDTQYF
-,TRBJ2-3,-,TRBV5-6,TGTGCCAGCAGCTTAAAGGAGTGGGATACGCAGTATTTT,CASSLKEWDTQYF
-,TRBJ2-1,TRBD2,TRBV9,TGTGCCAGCAGCGCACATCACTCGGACCGCGGGGGGAATGAGCAGTTCTTC,CASSAHHSDRGGNEQFF
-,TRBJ2-7,-,TRBV5-1,TGCGCCAGCAGGCTACCGGACAGCTACGAGCAGTACTTC,CASRLPDSYEQYF
once,TRBJ2-7,TRBD1,TRBV27,TGTGCCAGCCGCGGACAGGGGACCGAGCAGTACTTC,CASRGQGTEQYF
once,TRBJ2-3,TRBD2,TRBV9,TGTGCCAGCAGCGTAGCTGGGTCAGGAGCGGGAGGGCCAGATACGCAGTATTTT,CASSVAGSGAGGPDTQYF
-,TRBJ2-7,TRBD2,TRBV2,TGTGCCAGCAGTACCCCGGGACTAGCGGGAGAGGGACAGTACTTC,CASSTPGLAGEGQYF
-,TRBJ1-5,TRBD1,TRBV10-3,TGTGCCTCCGGGGACAGGGGGAATCAGCCCCAGCATTTT,CASGDRGNQPQHF
once,TRBJ2-1,TRBD2,TRBV7-3,TGTGCCAGCAGCCCCTATGGGGGGCCGACTAGCGGGAGATTGGGTAAGAATGAGCAGTTCTTC,CASSPYGGPTSGRLGKNEQFF
-,TRBJ1-4,-,TRBV18,TGTGCCAGCTCTCCCGTGACAGGCCAGGGTAATGAAAAACTGTTTTTT,CASSPVTGQGNEKLFF
-,TRBJ2-3,-,TRBV5-1,TGCGCCAGCAGCTTTCCAGGTTCCACAGATACGCAGTATTTT,CASSFPGSTDTQYF
-,TRBJ2-1,TRBD1,TRBV11-3,TGTGCCAGCAGCTTGACAGGGGGAGGAGGAGGGTACAATGAGCAGTTCTTC,CASSLTGGGGGYNEQFF
-,TRBJ2-1,TRBD1,TRBV13,TGTGCCAGCAGCCTCCGGGACAGGGAGTACAATGAGCAGTTCTTC,CASSLRDREYNEQFF
-,TRBJ1-2,TRBD1,TRBV4-1,TGCGCCAGCAGCCAATCACCCGGGACAGGGGGGGTCCATGGCTACACCTTC,CASSQSPGTGGVHGYTF
-,TRBJ2-7,TRBD1,TRBV6-5,TGTGCCAGCAGTTATTATGGGACAGGGGACGAGCAGTACTTC,CASSYYGTGDEQYF
-,TRBJ1-5,-,TRBV7-9,TGTGCCAGCAGCTCCCATAATCAGCCCCAGCATTTT,CASSSHNQPQHF